A few counts support the clone carrying this T cell receptor (beta chain). As yet, its antigen is unknown. It was with a sample-barcoded 5' primer and a J-beta primer mix that a second PCR of about 6 to 12 cycles was run. The template-switch adaptor, which had 12 random nucleotides, put a tag on each cDNA molecule. TCRdb redid the calling of the 5' RACE reads with MiXCR, one entry per CDR3 protein. Of 700,000 to 950,000 distinct CDR3 sequences listed, more than 40% are singletons. The record originates from a study of blood T cells in healthy people across ages. Study-level findings and limits: The unknown donor CMV status may have confounded expanded clonotype changes.

This TCR derives from a woman aged 60-70 years in good health. The sample comprised blood.

CDR3 sequence: CSAFPPASGSNEQYF. The CDR3 DNA sequence: TGCAGTGCTTTTCCCCCAGCTAGCGGGAGTAACGAGCAGTACTTC. The chain is built from TRBV20-1 and TRBJ2-7, with 10 nucleotides matching TRBD2. Germline CDR1 reads DFQATT; CDR2 reads SNEGSKA (reference sequence). Trimming cost V 5 bases and J 5 bases; bases outside gene matches: 12. This CDR3 comprises 15 residues.